This T cell receptor beta chain was captured by sequencing in a study of T-cell reconstitution after alpha-beta-depleted transplantation in children (dated by TCRdb to the mid-2010s). About the investigation overall: The study quantitatively tracked T-cell immune reconstitution after TCRalphabeta/CD19-depleted allogeneic hematopoietic cell transplantation in children using TCR repertoire profiling.

The paper as a whole reports these results and caveats: The apparently early alphabetaT-cell count recovery about two months after transplant was reportedly dependent on only several hundred rapidly expanded clones derived from non-depleted graft cells. The high TCRbeta diversity at day 60 in some patients was ascribed to recipient T cells and intrathymic progenitors that had survived conditioning. The frequencies of hyperexpanded clones fell over the following months, and after one year, T-cell counts and TCRbeta diversity were mostly attributed to newly produced T cells.

What this sample's time point label stands for: day 60 (about 2 months) after transplantation. What the treatment or condition label conveys for this sample: allogeneic hematopoietic cell transplantation with graft depleted of TCRalphabeta T cells and CD19 B cells. The transplant recipients were children given TCRalphabeta/CD19-depleted allogeneic hematopoietic cell grafts. This clonotype was recorded many times. This clone's antigen is unknown. Per-base quality was not reported, and no clone a single base away is much larger than it. The library came from PCR. Sequenced using an Illumina HiSeq 2500. Molecular barcoding was employed in the preparation of TCR libraries, with unique molecular identifiers being used to normalize TCRbeta repertoire quantification. The public reads were reprocessed in TCRdb via fastp at Q25 and MiXCR, keeping in-frame beta chains. Entries that share a CDR3 protein sequence are merged under the most common genes and DNA. For this sample there are more than 85,000 distinct CDR3 sequences; around 5.9% appear just once. Jointly, the top ten make up 6.1% of the sample.

CDR1 KGHSH and CDR2 LQKENI are derived from the germline V gene. The CDR3 goes from the cysteine to the phenylalanine over 16 residues. Left in the record is the CDR3 DNA by itself, 48 bases read in frame from the first base. Ends trimmed: V by 2 bases, J by 5 bases; bases unmatched to a gene: 6. The sequencing used PBMCs, mostly from graft donor cells, collected 60 days after TCRalphabeta/CD19-depleted stem cell transplant. This TCR was sampled from a female patient aged 2-9 years who had a stem cell transplant for Fanconi anemia, so the T cells may come from the graft donor. Here the chain combines TRBV18 and TRBJ2-2, and 9 junction bases match TRBD2. The encoded CDR3 is CASSPGAGGRTGELFF. The nucleotide sequence reads TGTGCCAGCTCACCAGGAGCGGGGGGCCGGACCGGGGAGCTGTTTTTT.